The T cell receptor beta chain under discussion was sequenced for a study of CD8 T cells in ankylosing spondylitis. Study-level points and caveats: In ankylosing spondylitis blood, a motif of roughly 8 highly homologous TCR beta variants appeared characteristic.

The CDR3 totals 15 residues. Germline-derived CDR1 and CDR2 are DFQATT and SNEGSKA (reference sequence). V dropped 4 bases and J dropped 0; count of bases not matched to a gene: 5. The table lists this clonotype with a few counts. Its target is unknown. TCRdb re-called the 5' RACE reads through MiXCR, storing one row per CDR3 protein. This sample has approximately 400,000 distinct CDR3 sequences, with roughly a sixth found just once. This TCR derives from a male donor with ankylosing spondylitis. The sample taken for sequencing was blood, either unsorted or a sorted T cell fraction (not recorded which). The V call is TRBV20-1, the J call TRBJ2-3; 9 bases align to TRBD2. CDR3 in amino acids: CSAKTSGPSTDTQYF. Written as DNA, the CDR3 is TGCAGTGCTAAGACTAGCGGCCCTAGCACAGATACGCAGTATTTT.